These 17 T cell receptor beta chains share one sample of origin, sequenced in a study of cytomegalovirus exposure and HLA in healthy donors. Vbeta (60) and Jbeta (13) primers were used in the PCR. The table came from immunoSEQ multiplex PCR; TCRdb's copy has only in-frame clones and leaves some out. The sample has fewer than 180,000 clones; 63% are singletons. Sequenced input: PBMCs. The receptors shown here come from a woman in her sixties in good health and CMV-seropositive.

This clone was found once. The chain employs TRBV19 and TRBJ2-7, with 8 bases lining up with TRBD1. The V and J ends lost 8 bases and 5 bases, in that order; junction bases with no gene match: 8. Germline CDR1 reads LNHDA; CDR2 reads SQIVND (reference sequence). The CDR3 runs 13 residues. CDR3 sequence (DNA): TGTGCCAGTCGAATGCAGGGGGCGAACGAGCAGTACTTC. Encoded protein: CASRMQGANEQYF.

In its sample, this clone was seen a few times. The genes are TRBV2 and TRBJ2-2, with 11 bases aligning to TRBD2. V was clipped by 6 bases and J by 5 bases; unmatched bases: 2. The CDR3 has 14 amino acids. CDR1 SNHLY and CDR2 FYNNEI come from the germline V gene. CDR3 nucleotide sequence: TGTGCCAGCAGGACTAGCGGGACAACCGGGGAGCTGTTTTTT. Protein sequence: CASRTSGTTGELFF.

This chain connects TRBV7-6 to TRBJ2-1; maybe TRBD2 (7 bases). The CDR3 covers 16 residues. Germline values: CDR1 SGHVS, CDR2 FNYEAQ. Deletions cut 5 bases from V and 8 bases from J, with 22 bases between. The CDR3 bases are TGTGCCAGCAGCGGTAGTAGGGGGGGCAACAACGATGAGCAGTTCTTC. Translation gives CASSGSRGGNNDEQFF.

The chain combines TRBV4-2 with TRBJ1-1, with 9 positions matching TRBD1. The junction had 6 bases not matched to a gene; V was cut back by 6 bases and J by 4 bases. This CDR3 comprises 14 residues. CDR1 is LGHNA and CDR2 is YNFKEQ in the germline V gene. CDR3 in DNA: TGTGCCAGCAGAAACAGGGGGCGCGGCACTGAAGCTTTCTTT. Protein product: CASRNRGRGTEAFF.

The V call is TRBV7-8, the J call TRBJ2-1; the match to TRBD2 covers 7 bases. Germline V lookup: CDR1 SGHVS, CDR2 FQNEAQ. V was pared by 6 bases and J by 8 bases, with 4 bases of the junction left unmatched. The CDR3 has 12 amino acids. In DNA form, the CDR3 reads TGTGCCAGCAGGGGGACTACGCATGAGCAGTTCTTC. This translates into CASRGTTHEQFF.

The chain has TRBV28 and TRBJ2-7; D remains ambiguous. Germline V gene sequence: CDR1 MDHEN, CDR2 SYDVKM. V was shortened by 7 bases and J by 3 bases, with 10 bases between the two germline ends. CDR3 size: 12 residues. CDR3 amino acids: CASNRIGYEQYF. CDR3 sequence (DNA): TGTGCCAGCAACAGAATCGGCTACGAGCAGTACTTC.

Only a few counts were recorded for this clone. The gene calls are TRBV7-9 and TRBJ2-5; D gene ambiguous. The assigned J gene may be wrong: the sequence end matches TRBJ2-7 better. This CDR3 is built from 14 residues. CDR1 is SEHNR, CDR2 FQNEAQ, per germline (reference sequence). The CDR3 nucleotides read TGTGCCAGCAGCCCCGGGTTTAGCTCCTACGAGCAGTACTTC. Its translation is CASSPGFSSYEQYF.

The V and J genes are TRBV19 and TRBJ2-5, with 8 bases fitting TRBD1. The DNA end favors TRBJ2-7, so the J call may be wrong. The CDR3 totals 14 residues. CDR1 is LNHDA and CDR2 is SQIVND in the germline V gene (reference sequence). CDR3 nucleotide sequence: TGTGCCAGTAGTATAGGACAGGGGACCTACGAGCAGTACTTC. Translating it yields CASSIGQGTYEQYF.

V is TRBV9 and J is TRBJ2-1, with 14 nucleotides matching TRBD2. Per germline, CDR1 SGDLS and CDR2 YYNGEE. Trimming took 3 bases from V and 1 from J; bases not matched to a gene: 6. The CDR3 sequence is 18 residues long. CDR3 protein: CASSDGTSGRTSYNEQFF. In DNA, the CDR3 is TGTGCCAGCAGCGACGGGACTAGCGGGAGAACGTCCTACAATGAGCAGTTCTTC.

The chain couples TRBV5-1 to TRBJ1-1; 12 bases align to TRBD1. The CDR3 has 15 residues. The V segment lost 3 bases and the J segment 6 bases; nucleotides outside the gene matches: 6. Germline assignment: CDR1 SGHRS and CDR2 YFSETQ. The DNA of the CDR3 is TGCGCCAGCAGCTCCGGGACAGGGGGCGTCGCTGAAGCTTTCTTT. Its translation: CASSSGTGGVAEAFF.

The chain has TRBV30 and TRBJ1-5, with no clear D. The CDR3 runs to 13 residues. Germline V lookup: CDR1 GTSNPN, CDR2 SVGIG (reference sequence). The V and J ends lost 1 base and 0 bases respectively, with 4 bases between them. CDR3 bases: TGTGCCTGGAGTGCAGATAGCAATCAGCCCCAGCATTTT. It translates to CAWSADSNQPQHF. Full variable domain (rest looked up from reference TRBV30 and TRBJ1-5): SQTIHQWPATLVQPVGSPLSLECTVEGTSNPNLYWYRQAAGRGLQLLFYSVGIGQISSEVPQNLSASRPQDRQFILSSKKLLLSDSGFYLCAWSADSNQPQHFGDGTRLSIL.

This chain joins TRBV4-3 and TRBJ2-3; TRBD1 agrees at 7 bases. The J segment lost 3 bases and the V segment lost 0 bases, leaving 3 bases of the junction unmatched. CDR1 LGHNA and CDR2 YSLEER come from the germline V gene. CDR3 length: 15 amino acids. CDR3 coding DNA: TGCGCCAGCAGCCAAGATCAACAGGGGACAGATACGCAGTATTTT. Translating it yields CASSQDQQGTDTQYF.

This clone was seen only once. The chain couples TRBV19 to TRBJ2-7, with D tentatively TRBD2 (6 bases). Germline CDR1 reads LNHDA; CDR2 reads SQIVND (reference sequence). Trimming left V 5 bases short and J 6 bases short, with 17 bases between. The length of the CDR3 is 14 residues. CDR3 loop: CASSPTSGVPEQYF. The CDR3 DNA sequence: TGTGCCAGTAGTCCGACGTCGGGGGTACCCGAGCAGTACTTC.

V is TRBV6-6 and J is TRBJ2-1; 10 bases fit TRBD2. Looked up from germline, CDR1 is MNHNY and CDR2 is SVGAGI (reference sequence). The CDR3 is made up of 14 amino acids. V lost 5 bases, J lost 9 bases, and 7 bases stayed unmatched. Here the CDR3 DNA reads TGTGCCAGCAGTAAAGCGGGAGGGCCGGGTGAGCAGTTCTTC. This sequence encodes CASSKAGGPGEQFF.

The CDR3 sequence: CASSFSGPRGNTGELFF. The CDR3 DNA sequence: TGTGCCAGCAGCTTCTCCGGGCCCCGGGGGAACACCGGGGAGCTGTTTTTT. The chain carries TRBV11-2 and TRBJ2-2; D may be TRBD2 (5 bases). This CDR3 region has 17 residues. CDR1 and CDR2 (germline): SGHAT, FQNNGV. Trimming removed 3 bases at V and 1 base at J, with 15 bases between. Full variable domain (outside the CDR3, taken from reference TRBV11-2 and TRBJ2-2): EAGVAQSPRYKIIEKRQSVAFWCNPISGHATLYWYQQILGQGPKLLIQFQNNGVVDDSQLPKDRFSAERLKGVDSTLKIQPAKLEDSAVYLCASSFSGPRGNTGELFFGEGSRLTVL.

This rearrangement joins TRBV6-5 to TRBJ1-2; 9 bases line up with TRBD1. V dropped 2 bases and J dropped 8; count of bases not matched to a gene: 6. The CDR3 loop spans 14 amino acids. Germline V gene lookup returns CDR1 MNHEY and CDR2 SVGAGI. The chain's CDR3 is CASSYPGQGAGYTF. CDR3 DNA sequence: TGTGCCAGCAGTTACCCGGGACAGGGTGCCGGCTACACCTTC.

The chain employs TRBV30 and TRBJ1-2, with D hard to call. CDR3 length equals 11 residues. V lost 5 bases and J 2 bases, leaving 6 bases between the germline ends. Looked up from germline, CDR1 is GTSNPN and CDR2 is SVGIG (reference sequence). CDR3 in DNA: TGTGCCTGGGGCCAGAACTATGGCTACACCTTC. As protein: CAWGQNYGYTF. The entire variable domain, with the rest obtained from reference TRBV30 and TRBJ1-2, is as follows: SQTIHQWPATLVQPVGSPLSLECTVEGTSNPNLYWYRQAAGRGLQLLFYSVGIGQISSEVPQNLSASRPQDRQFILSSKKLLLSDSGFYLCAWGQNYGYTFGSGTRLTVV.